This TCR beta chain appears in the sequencing data of a study of cytomegalovirus exposure and HLA in healthy donors (TCRdb year 2017). Turning to the overall study: An earlier analysis of about 560 of the donors reported 276 Gb of sequence data and 117 million unique TCR beta sequences obtained from around 180 million T cells. An early release covering around 630 HLA-typed donors comprised roughly 300 gigabases of sequencing data and 85 million to 100 million unique TCR sequences. Among the roughly 400 genotyped donors, around 81% belonged to the genetic ancestry cluster associated with self-reported Caucasian donors. The study was designed to test whether signatures of past pathogen exposure could be identified by cataloging public T cell receptors. The study profiled the T cell repertoires of hundreds of subjects by immunosequencing and related them to cytomegalovirus serostatus. A separate validation cohort of 90 to 150 different subjects was used in addition to the approximately 640-subject first cohort. To predict cytomegalovirus infection status, the study brought together high-throughput TCR immunosequencing, statistical association of individual TCRs with disease status, and machine learning. In a later analysis, previously published TCR beta repertoires from 500 to 750 donors were re-analyzed and high-resolution HLA genotyping was added so that TCR occurrence patterns could be studied. Rather than using new phenotypic data, the later analysis identified candidate immune exposures from TCR beta sequences and from how often those sequences occurred across donors. An earlier analysis of some 500 of the donors applied high-throughput TCR beta sequencing to assess whether each TCR beta V gene segment acted as functional or pseudogenic. Donor age, sex, ethnicity and CMV serostatus were compiled alongside the repertoire data. In a later genetic analysis, genome-wide SNP genotypes for about three fifths of the roughly 670 donors were used, and that subset was treated as a discovery cohort. All discovery cohort repertoires had been generated using a single sequencing platform. HLA typing covered class I and class II loci at four-digit resolution. The number of typed donors differed by locus: about 620-630 for A, B, C, DRB1 and DQB1; 500 to 550 for DQA1; approximately 610 for DPA1; and about 450 for DPB1. Four or five DR-DQ haplotypes were handled as single units for association and clustering, since linkage in the cohort was strong. Among around 400 genotyped donors of the cohort, an average of about 240,000 unique TCR beta nucleotide sequences were sequenced per donor, roughly 18% of them non-productive. Broader findings and caveats from the paper: A few of the identified cytomegalovirus-associated TCR beta chains were confirmed in vitro to be specific for cytomegalovirus antigens. In a later analysis, the rate of TCR association differed among HLA loci, with DRB1 alleles having the most associated TCRs and HLA-C alleles having the fewest. In an earlier analysis of some 540 of the donors, most TCR beta V segments appeared in productive rearrangements about 87% or about 30% of the time, broadly matching IMGT annotations. The earlier analysis of around 600 of the donors excluded roughly 17 rarely observed V segments, including chromosome 9 orphons, because counts were too low. CMV serostatus was the only immune exposure information available for the cohort. In a later analysis, HLA-associated TCR beta chains showed more clonal expansion and lower generation probabilities than non-associated chains that were equally common. In both the original and validation cohorts, the classifier was reported to diagnose cytomegalovirus status with high specificity and sensitivity. In a later analysis, around 17,000 TCR beta sequences were associated with specific HLA alleles at a false discovery rate of 0.05. When HLA alleles, especially DR and DQ, strongly co-occurred, attributing TCR associations to individual alleles was difficult. A later analysis reported that several top co-occurrence clusters appeared linked to parvovirus B19, influenza, CMV and Epstein-Barr virus. A cluster of highly shared sequence variants was judged likely to be a technical artifact of the sequencing pipeline. HLA typing was unavailable for some donors at each locus, so association tests used only the typed subset. Compared with the roughly 720-donor mean, donors in an Asian-associated ancestry cluster had fewer N-insertions in productive TCRs, according to a later genetic analysis. Across donors, most TCR sequences were observed very rarely, whereas some public TCRs were present in many individuals. Presence/absence analyses assumed roughly uniform sequencing depth across donors, an assumption that may not hold. The study gave a list of around 170 TCR beta chains associated with cytomegalovirus. In this cohort, only TCR beta chains were sequenced, and detectable features were limited by the absence of alpha or paired-chain data. Because the 87-base-pair reads could not distinguish some IMGT-functional V segments, including TRBV6-2 and TRBV6-3, those segments were excluded. Correlated functional status among segregating V segments might be attributable to linkage disequilibrium, but an unknown experimental factor could not be ruled out. The authors suggested that the approach could potentially be generalized to other disease states and immunological phenotypes. A further reported finding was that TCR beta sequences accurately predicted the HLA-A and HLA-B alleles for most subjects in the first cohort. In a later analysis, most CMV-associated TCR beta chains were found to appear HLA-restricted, with HLA associations seemingly driven largely by CMV exposure. An association between a missense DCLRE1C variant and V-gene and J-gene trimming of TCR beta chains was found in a later genetic analysis and replicated in an independent cohort.

Deletion took 2 bases off V and 5 bases off J, with a span of 7 bases between the germline ends. As encoded in the germline V gene, CDR1 is KGHSH while CDR2 is LQKENI. The CDR3, cysteine through phenylalanine, is 13 amino acids long. Of the read, only the CDR3 DNA is kept; its 39 bases are in frame from base 1. Libraries came from the immunoSEQ multiplex PCR assay. The multiplex PCR relied on a mix of 60 forward primers for TCR Vbeta segments and 13 reverse primers for TCR Jbeta segments. The CDR3 region of rearranged TCR beta genes was amplified from genomic DNA by a multiplex PCR assay. Amplified TCR beta libraries were sequenced as 87-base-pair reads on the Illumina HiSeq System. Regarding the original processing steps: In a later analysis, 80 million or so unique TCR beta chains were counted across the roughly 670 repertoires, and roughly 10 million of these chains were shared by at least two donors. Raw reads were error-corrected and collapsed into unique sequences by a nearest-neighbor algorithm in which closely related sequences were merged to remove PCR and sequencing errors. V, D and J gene segments were assigned by aligning CDR3 sequences to IMGT reference sequences. For a sequence to be retained, a match of at least six nucleotides to both a V gene segment and a J gene segment was required. A rearrangement was called productive if the CDR3 had no stop codons and remained in frame with V and J, and every other rearrangement was called non-productive. CDR3 was defined by IMGT convention, running from the second conserved V-encoded cysteine to the conserved J-encoded phenylalanine. The earlier analysis of 587 of the donors excluded any sequence lacking an unambiguous match to a single V gene segment. In an earlier analysis of several hundred of the donors, V segments were called functional above 56.7% productive rearrangements and were called segregating when the between-donor standard deviation exceeded 5%. A statistical classification framework was built to diagnose cytomegalovirus status from the catalog of TCR beta chain sequences. V and J gene assignment, in a later analysis, came from comparing TCR nucleotide sequences with IMGT/GENE-DB human TR gene sequences. Using the TCRdist pipeline, a later analysis assigned CDR3 sequences along with most-parsimonious VDJ recombination scenarios. A later analysis defined each TCR beta chain by its CDR3 amino acid sequence plus V-gene family, and excluded reads lacking a unique V-gene family. To address suspected cross-contamination and a sequencing artifact, a later analysis removed 592 highly shared, low-generation-probability nucleotide sequences. In a later analysis, a clonal expansion index for each public chain was calculated from normalized within-repertoire ranks of inferred template counts. A later analysis computed generation probabilities with a VDJ recombination model fitted to out-of-frame rearrangements, and checked the results against IGoR. In a later analysis, TCR-TCR, TCR-HLA and TCR-CMV co-occurrence was scored with hypergeometric tests, and a repertoire-size bias correction was applied to TCR pairs. False discovery rates were estimated in a later analysis by permuting HLA or CMV assignments 20 times. In a later analysis, co-occurring TCRs were grouped using DBSCAN, with TCRdist sequence similarity added in when clustering inside HLA-allele-positive subsets. Repertoires with fewer than 30,000 or more than 120,000 public chains, plus five repertoires with anomalous nucleotide sharing, were excluded from co-occurrence clustering. Entries here come from immuneACCESS through TCRdb and include only in-frame sequences with V and J called. Some clones fail to appear in such tables; in the studies checked, an unresolved V gene covers under half of the shortfall, and the cause of the remainder is unknown. D and trimming come from the DNA, and the V and J calls and clone size come from that table. This sample gives about 150,000 clones in total; 70% to 80% of them show up just once. 10% to 15% of the sample is taken by the ten largest.

The cohort was made up of about 670 healthy bone marrow donors. At the time of sampling, every cohort member was nominally healthy, though immune exposures that went unrecorded were likely present. The donor tested CMV seropositive, placing the donor among the approximately 310 seropositive members of the cohort. A peripheral blood sample was provided by each donor, and peripheral blood mononuclear cells were used for TCR beta sequencing. The Qiagen DNeasy Blood Extraction Kit was used to extract genomic DNA from the blood cell samples. Of note for this clone: The antigen it binds to is not known. Per-base quality was not reported, and no clone a single base away is much larger than it.

Recombination joined TRBV18 with TRBJ1-5; the D gene remains uncertain. Sequenced input: PBMCs. This receptor was obtained from a man in his forties in good health and CMV-seropositive. CDR3 protein: CASSPGLHQPQHF. The base sequence is TGTGCCAGCTCACCAGGACTTCATCAGCCCCAGCATTTT.